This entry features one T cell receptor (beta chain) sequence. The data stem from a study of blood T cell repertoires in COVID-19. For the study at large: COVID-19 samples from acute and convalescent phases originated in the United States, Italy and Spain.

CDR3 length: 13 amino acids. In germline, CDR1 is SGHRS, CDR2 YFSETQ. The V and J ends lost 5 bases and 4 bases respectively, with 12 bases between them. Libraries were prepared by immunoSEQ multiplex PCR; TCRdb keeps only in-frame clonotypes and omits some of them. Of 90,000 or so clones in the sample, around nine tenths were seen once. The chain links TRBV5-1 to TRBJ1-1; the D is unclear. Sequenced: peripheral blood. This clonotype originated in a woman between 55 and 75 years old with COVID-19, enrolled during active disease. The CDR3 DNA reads TGCGCCAGCAGATTTTGGGCGAGCACTGAAGCTTTCTTT. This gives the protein CASRFWASTEAFF.